This T cell receptor beta chain was sequenced during a study of cytomegalovirus exposure and HLA in healthy donors. In the case of this clone: Its antigen remains unknown.

Vbeta (60) and Jbeta (13) primers were used in the PCR. Authors' analysis steps: In a later analysis, the count reached about 82 million unique TCR beta chains, with around 10 million shared. TCRdb's table, derived via immunoSEQ multiplex PCR, lists solely in-frame clones and lacks some. V and J calls and clone size are given by that table; D and trimming were obtained from the DNA. This table lists 150,000 to 200,000 clones. Germline V lookup: CDR1 SNHLY, CDR2 FYNNEI. The V and J ends lost 3 bases and 1 base respectively, with 12 bases between them. This CDR3 region has 15 residues. General study points: For cytomegalovirus status, the classifier reportedly gave diagnoses with high specificity and sensitivity.

The chain links TRBV2 to TRBJ1-2; possibly TRBD1 for D (6 bases). Sequencing was done on a sample of PBMCs. The TCR was taken from a woman aged 55-70 years in good health and CMV-seronegative. The CDR3 DNA sequence: TGTGCCAGCAGTGAGCTCAGGGGTCTTAACTATGGCTACACCTTC. It yields the protein CASSELRGLNYGYTF.